These T cell receptor beta chains were read from a single sample in a study of T cell clusters in autoimmune cytopenias. TCRdb reprocessed the multiplex PCR reads; each CDR3 protein has one entry and no DNA is given. This table lists some 6,000 distinct CDR3 sequences. The sample taken for sequencing was peripheral blood. All receptors come from a human donor with an autoimmune cytopenia or autoimmune hepatitis (not recorded which). CDR3s include the opening cysteine and the closing phenylalanine or tryptophan. Not all rows give a size; the values are once, few, many and, for expanded clones, a class.

>TRBV29-1|medium-sized|TRBJ1-1
CSAGQGANTEAFF
>TRBV20-1|NA|TRBJ2-2
CSAPTSGGSQGGELFF
>TRBV20-1|NA|TRBJ2-3
CSARDYRLAGGTSTDTQYF
>TRBV5-5|medium-sized|TRBJ2-7
CASSMLPYEQYF
>TRBV19|medium-sized|TRBJ2-3
CASYDREKDTQYF
>TRBV6-6|medium-sized|TRBJ2-6
CATLRGGSGANVLTF
>TRBV11-3|NA|TRBJ1-1
CASSLRATDMNTEAFF
>TRBV7-2|NA|TRBJ2-1
CASSLRPGLAGEYSYNEQFF
>TRBV12-3/TRBV12-4|NA|TRBJ2-5
CASSFTGGVETQYF
>TRBV19|NA|TRBJ1-5
CASKMVGGDQPQHF
>TRBV6-5|medium-sized|TRBJ1-1
CASSPRGTGDTEAFF
>TRBV30|medium-sized|TRBJ2-5
CAWNPVASQETQYF
>TRBV6-1|NA|TRBJ1-6
CASSYSDRAMNSPLHF
>TRBV11-3|medium-sized|TRBJ2-1
CASSPGYAGRGNEQFF
>TRBV12-3/TRBV12-4|NA|TRBJ2-6
CAIRTKAGGAGANVLTF
>TRBV7-9|NA|TRBJ1-2
CASSLGGGDIYGYTF
>TRBV18|NA|TRBJ1-5
CASSPDTSNQPQHF
>TRBV6-5|medium-sized|TRBJ2-6
CASSYAGTGWPGANVLTF
>TRBV6-5|NA|TRBJ1-3
CASRRNRDSSGNTIYF
>TRBV11-3|medium-sized|TRBJ2-1
CASSRSFAGLAGARNEQFF
>TRBV5-6|NA|TRBJ1-2
CASSLGTGYGYTF
>TRBV5-1|NA|TRBJ2-5
CASSRRRGRETQYF
>TRBV27|medium-sized|TRBJ1-1
CASISGRGEAFF
>TRBV19|medium-sized|TRBJ2-3
CASSLLAGSTDTQYF
>TRBV27|NA|TRBJ1-6
CASSSPTQDKSNSPLHF
>TRBV12-3/TRBV12-4|NA|TRBJ1-2
CAGTRQSNYGYTF
>TRBV7-4|NA|TRBJ2-2
CASSLRTGGPTGELFF
>TRBV7-9|NA|TRBJ1-2
CASSFRGGGYTF
>TRBV20-1|NA|TRBJ2-5
CSARGQGFQETQYF
>TRBV19|medium-sized|TRBJ2-5
CASSSSQETQYF
>TRBV19|medium-sized|TRBJ1-2
CASSLQWDGVRGYTF
>TRBV29-1|medium-sized|TRBJ2-7
CSATLQRSYEQYF
>TRBV6-6|medium-sized|TRBJ2-6
CASGDGASSGANVLTF
>TRBV7-6|NA|TRBJ2-1
CASSWGSSLSSYNEQFF
>TRBV29-1|medium-sized|TRBJ2-7
CSATPGQGAYEQYF
>TRBV6-2/TRBV6-3|NA|TRBJ1-1
CASNRDPVGSEAFF
>TRBV7-2|NA|TRBJ2-1
CASSPLAGGQYNEQFF
>TRBV5-6|NA|TRBJ1-1
CASSLGAGDNTEAFF
>TRBV7-9|NA|TRBJ2-1
CASSPAGQGAGSEQFF
>TRBV28|NA|TRBJ1-5
CASSSPLREGQPQHF